Listed below are T cell receptor beta chains from one sample, sequenced in a study of OX40 agonist ivuxolimab in advanced cancers. Sequencing was performed with immunoSEQ multiplex PCR; in TCRdb, only in-frame clones are kept and a portion is missing. The sample includes around 57,000 clones, 84% of them seen just once. The sample in question was CD4+ or CD8+ T cells sorted from blood, obtained in a trial of the OX40 agonist ivuxolimab. These receptors all come from an adult with an advanced solid tumor such as melanoma, head and neck, liver or kidney cancer. Each CDR3 is given with its conserved first and last residue. Each record gives: V gene, J gene, D gene, clone size, CDR3 protein, CDR3 DNA. D genes are given only for firm matches. Clone sizes are given selectively: once, few, many, or a class where the clone is expanded.

v_call: TRBV7-9
j_call: TRBJ2-3
d_call: NA
clone_size: NA
cdr3_aa: CASSLEENTQYF
cdr3_nt: TGTGCCAGCAGCCTAGAGGAGAATACGCAGTATTTT

v_call: TRBV7-9
j_call: TRBJ1-2
d_call: TRBD1
clone_size: few
cdr3_aa: CASSQDRVVYGYTF
cdr3_nt: TGTGCCAGCAGCCAGGACAGGGTAGTATATGGCTACACCTTC

v_call: TRBV19
j_call: TRBJ1-2
d_call: TRBD1
clone_size: few
cdr3_aa: CASSPEGAGNYGYTF
cdr3_nt: TGTGCCAGTAGTCCGGAGGGGGCGGGGAACTATGGCTACACCTTC

v_call: TRBV5-1
j_call: TRBJ2-3
d_call: TRBD2
clone_size: NA
cdr3_aa: CASSLILAGTDTQYF
cdr3_nt: TGCGCCAGCAGCTTGATCCTAGCGGGAACAGATACGCAGTATTTT

v_call: TRBV2
j_call: TRBJ1-5
d_call: NA
clone_size: few
cdr3_aa: CASSDPTQVPRGNQPQHF
cdr3_nt: TGTGCCAGCAGTGACCCTACTCAGGTTCCGAGGGGCAATCAGCCCCAGCATTTT

v_call: TRBV2
j_call: TRBJ2-7
d_call: TRBD1
clone_size: NA
cdr3_aa: CASSLDRGTYEQYF
cdr3_nt: TGTGCCAGCAGTTTGGACAGGGGCACCTACGAGCAGTACTTC

v_call: TRBV2
j_call: TRBJ2-3
d_call: TRBD2
clone_size: NA
cdr3_aa: CASRPGTSFSTDTQYF
cdr3_nt: TGTGCCAGCAGGCCCGGGACTAGCTTTAGCACAGATACGCAGTATTTT

v_call: TRBV18
j_call: TRBJ1-2
d_call: NA
clone_size: NA
cdr3_aa: CASSPGAQGGYGYTF
cdr3_nt: TGTGCCAGCTCACCAGGGGCACAGGGCGGCTATGGCTACACCTTC

v_call: TRBV11-2
j_call: TRBJ1-6
d_call: NA
clone_size: NA
cdr3_aa: CASSFGKGDSPLHF
cdr3_nt: TGTGCCAGCAGCTTTGGGAAAGGGGATTCACCCCTCCACTTT

v_call: TRBV9
j_call: TRBJ1-3
d_call: NA
clone_size: NA
cdr3_aa: CASSSRQAASGNTIYF
cdr3_nt: TGTGCCAGCAGCAGCAGACAGGCCGCCTCTGGAAACACCATATATTTT

v_call: TRBV5-1
j_call: TRBJ2-1
d_call: NA
clone_size: NA
cdr3_aa: CASSFGAVSNEQFF
cdr3_nt: TGCGCCAGCAGCTTTGGGGCAGTATCAAATGAGCAGTTCTTC

v_call: TRBV11-3
j_call: TRBJ2-7
d_call: TRBD2
clone_size: NA
cdr3_aa: CASSLGGSGGYEQYF
cdr3_nt: TGTGCCAGCAGCTTAGGCGGTAGCGGGGGCTACGAGCAGTACTTC

v_call: TRBV5-4
j_call: TRBJ2-3
d_call: NA
clone_size: NA
cdr3_aa: CASSSRVDTQYF
cdr3_nt: TGTGCCAGCAGCTCCCGGGTAGATACGCAGTATTTT

v_call: TRBV19
j_call: TRBJ1-2
d_call: TRBD1
clone_size: NA
cdr3_aa: CASSILVGQGHLGYTF
cdr3_nt: TGTGCCAGTAGTATACTGGTCGGACAGGGGCATTTAGGCTACACCTTC

v_call: TRBV4-1
j_call: TRBJ1-2
d_call: NA
clone_size: NA
cdr3_aa: CASSQDSSNYGYTF
cdr3_nt: TGCGCCAGCAGCCAAGATTCCAGCAACTATGGCTACACCTTC

v_call: TRBV28
j_call: TRBJ1-2
d_call: NA
clone_size: NA
cdr3_aa: CASSFRPDGYTF
cdr3_nt: TGTGCCAGCAGTTTTAGGCCCGATGGCTACACCTTC

v_call: TRBV7-2
j_call: TRBJ2-3
d_call: TRBD2
clone_size: NA
cdr3_aa: CASSSTPGLRTDTQYF
cdr3_nt: TGTGCCAGCAGCTCAACACCGGGACTACGCACAGATACGCAGTATTTT

v_call: TRBV5-1
j_call: TRBJ2-2
d_call: NA
clone_size: NA
cdr3_aa: CASSLPMTEPTGELFF
cdr3_nt: TGCGCCAGCAGCTTGCCCATGACAGAGCCCACCGGGGAGCTGTTTTTT

v_call: TRBV5-6
j_call: TRBJ1-2
d_call: NA
clone_size: NA
cdr3_aa: CASSPIWGTETYGYTF
cdr3_nt: TGTGCCAGCAGCCCAATTTGGGGGACGGAGACCTATGGCTACACCTTC

v_call: TRBV5-1
j_call: TRBJ2-6
d_call: NA
clone_size: NA
cdr3_aa: CASSIGPGANVLTF
cdr3_nt: TGCGCCAGCAGCATAGGCCCTGGGGCCAACGTCCTGACTTTC

v_call: TRBV6-5
j_call: TRBJ1-2
d_call: TRBD1
clone_size: few
cdr3_aa: CASSLPGGYGYTF
cdr3_nt: TGTGCCAGCAGTTTACCAGGGGGTTATGGCTACACCTTC

v_call: TRBV20-1
j_call: TRBJ2-7
d_call: NA
clone_size: NA
cdr3_aa: CSAPRTAEQYF
cdr3_nt: TGCAGTGCTCCCCGGACGGCCGAGCAGTACTTC

v_call: TRBV28
j_call: TRBJ1-1
d_call: TRBD1
clone_size: NA
cdr3_aa: CASSLRDRGKSEAFF
cdr3_nt: TGTGCCAGCAGTCTAAGGGACAGGGGGAAGTCTGAAGCTTTCTTT

v_call: TRBV7-9
j_call: TRBJ1-6
d_call: NA
clone_size: NA
cdr3_aa: CASSQEHKGQSPLHF
cdr3_nt: TGCGCCAGCAGCCAAGAGCACAAGGGGCAGTCACCCCTCCACTTT

v_call: TRBV6-5
j_call: TRBJ1-5
d_call: TRBD1
clone_size: few
cdr3_aa: CASTEHRGSNQPQHF
cdr3_nt: TGTGCCAGCACCGAACACAGGGGGAGCAATCAGCCCCAGCATTTT

v_call: TRBV18
j_call: TRBJ2-5
d_call: TRBD2
clone_size: NA
cdr3_aa: CASSPLAAGVQETQYF
cdr3_nt: TGTGCCAGCTCACCACTTGCAGCGGGGGTGCAAGAGACCCAGTACTTC

v_call: TRBV5-1
j_call: TRBJ1-1
d_call: NA
clone_size: NA
cdr3_aa: CASSFQGNTEAFF
cdr3_nt: TGCGCCAGCAGCTTCCAGGGGAATACTGAAGCTTTCTTT

v_call: TRBV18
j_call: TRBJ2-7
d_call: TRBD1
clone_size: NA
cdr3_aa: CASSAPDRYEQYF
cdr3_nt: TGTGCCAGCTCCGCGCCGGACAGGTACGAGCAGTACTTC

v_call: TRBV7-9
j_call: TRBJ1-6
d_call: NA
clone_size: NA
cdr3_aa: CASRKSHDGYSPLHF
cdr3_nt: TGTGCCAGCAGAAAATCCCACGACGGATATTCACCCCTCCACTTT

v_call: TRBV19
j_call: TRBJ1-2
d_call: NA
clone_size: NA
cdr3_aa: CASSMPAGASYGYTF
cdr3_nt: TGTGCCAGTAGTATGCCCGCGGGGGCCAGCTATGGCTACACCTTC

v_call: TRBV15
j_call: TRBJ1-4
d_call: NA
clone_size: NA
cdr3_aa: CATSRGLGINEKLFF
cdr3_nt: TGTGCCACCAGCAGAGGCCTGGGGATTAATGAAAAACTGTTTTTT

v_call: TRBV27
j_call: TRBJ1-6
d_call: NA
clone_size: few
cdr3_aa: CASSGGTSYNSPLHF
cdr3_nt: TGTGCCAGCAGTGGAGGGACATCCTATAATTCACCCCTCCACTTT

v_call: TRBV11-1
j_call: TRBJ2-3
d_call: NA
clone_size: once
cdr3_aa: CASSKRQNTDTQYF
cdr3_nt: TGTGCCAGCAGCAAGCGACAGAACACAGATACGCAGTATTTT

v_call: TRBV7-7
j_call: TRBJ2-2
d_call: TRBD2
clone_size: few
cdr3_aa: CASSLSGGPTGELFF
cdr3_nt: TGTGCTAGCAGCCTTAGCGGGGGACCCACCGGGGAGCTGTTTTTT

v_call: TRBV7-3
j_call: TRBJ2-3
d_call: NA
clone_size: NA
cdr3_aa: CASSSPRFGTDNFTDTQYF
cdr3_nt: TGTGCCAGCAGCTCTCCCCGCTTTGGGACGGATAATTTCACAGATACGCAGTATTTT

v_call: TRBV5-1
j_call: TRBJ2-1
d_call: TRBD1
clone_size: NA
cdr3_aa: CASSLQGFSYNEQFF
cdr3_nt: TGCGCCAGCAGCTTACAGGGGTTCTCCTACAATGAGCAGTTCTTC

v_call: TRBV7-2
j_call: TRBJ2-1
d_call: NA
clone_size: NA
cdr3_aa: CASSHESGDEQFF
cdr3_nt: TGTGCCAGCAGCCATGAATCGGGGGATGAGCAGTTCTTC

v_call: TRBV7-3
j_call: TRBJ2-2
d_call: NA
clone_size: NA
cdr3_aa: CASSLIGPDVGGELFF
cdr3_nt: TGTGCCAGCAGCTTAATTGGCCCGGACGTCGGCGGGGAGCTGTTTTTT

v_call: TRBV7-9
j_call: TRBJ1-6
d_call: TRBD1
clone_size: NA
cdr3_aa: CASSSMGQGKGNSPLHF
cdr3_nt: TGTGCCAGCAGCTCTATGGGACAGGGAAAAGGCAATTCACCCCTCCACTTT

v_call: TRBV15
j_call: TRBJ1-3
d_call: NA
clone_size: NA
cdr3_aa: CATTHNGQGSGNTIYF
cdr3_nt: TGTGCCACCACACACAACGGGCAGGGTTCTGGAAACACCATATATTTT

v_call: TRBV4-1
j_call: TRBJ1-2
d_call: NA
clone_size: NA
cdr3_aa: CASSQATSGNYGYTF
cdr3_nt: TGCGCCAGCAGCCAGGCGACTAGCGGCAACTATGGCTACACCTTC

v_call: TRBV6-5
j_call: TRBJ2-7
d_call: TRBD1
clone_size: many
cdr3_aa: CASSYKGTGGSYEQYF
cdr3_nt: TGTGCCAGCAGTTACAAAGGGACAGGGGGCTCCTACGAGCAGTACTTC

v_call: TRBV10-3
j_call: TRBJ1-4
d_call: NA
clone_size: NA
cdr3_aa: CAISEEGGGKLFF
cdr3_nt: TGTGCCATCAGTGAGGAGGGGGGGGGAAAACTGTTTTTT

v_call: TRBV13
j_call: TRBJ2-7
d_call: NA
clone_size: NA
cdr3_aa: CASSPGTRGYEQYF
cdr3_nt: TGTGCCAGCAGCCCCGGGACCCGGGGGTACGAGCAGTACTTC

v_call: TRBV29-1
j_call: TRBJ2-3
d_call: NA
clone_size: NA
cdr3_aa: CSVVVSSTDTQYF
cdr3_nt: TGCAGCGTTGTAGTCTCCTCCACAGATACGCAGTATTTT

v_call: TRBV6-1
j_call: TRBJ1-5
d_call: NA
clone_size: NA
cdr3_aa: CASSGAAYSNQPQHF
cdr3_nt: TGTGCCAGCAGTGGAGCGGCCTATAGCAATCAGCCCCAGCATTTT

v_call: TRBV19
j_call: TRBJ1-4
d_call: TRBD1
clone_size: NA
cdr3_aa: CASSIDGQGGYEKLFF
cdr3_nt: TGTGCCAGTAGTATAGACGGACAGGGGGGATACGAAAAACTGTTTTTT

v_call: TRBV7-2
j_call: TRBJ2-7
d_call: TRBD1
clone_size: NA
cdr3_aa: CASSSTVGQGEQYF
cdr3_nt: TGTGCCAGCAGCTCGACAGTGGGACAGGGCGAGCAGTACTTC

v_call: TRBV4-3
j_call: TRBJ1-4
d_call: TRBD1
clone_size: NA
cdr3_aa: CASSHGVAGGDEKLFF
cdr3_nt: TGCGCCAGCAGCCACGGAGTGGCAGGGGGGGATGAAAAACTGTTTTTT

v_call: TRBV7-2
j_call: TRBJ2-2
d_call: NA
clone_size: NA
cdr3_aa: CASSFGTSTGGELFF
cdr3_nt: TGTGCCAGCAGCTTCGGGACAAGCACCGGCGGGGAGCTGTTTTTT

v_call: TRBV28
j_call: TRBJ1-5
d_call: NA
clone_size: NA
cdr3_aa: CASRVAGPNQPQHF
cdr3_nt: TGTGCCAGCAGAGTCGCGGGTCCGAATCAGCCCCAGCATTTT

v_call: TRBV7-9
j_call: TRBJ1-2
d_call: NA
clone_size: NA
cdr3_aa: CASSPQTGWGYTF
cdr3_nt: TGTGCCAGCAGCCCCCAAACAGGATGGGGCTACACCTTC

v_call: TRBV2
j_call: TRBJ2-3
d_call: TRBD1
clone_size: NA
cdr3_aa: CASRGRTGTTDTQYF
cdr3_nt: TGTGCCAGCCGGGGGCGGACAGGGACCACAGATACGCAGTATTTT

v_call: TRBV6-6
j_call: TRBJ2-3
d_call: NA
clone_size: NA
cdr3_aa: CASRWGGPTDTQYF
cdr3_nt: TGTGCCAGCCGTTGGGGGGGCCCGACAGATACGCAGTATTTT

v_call: TRBV28
j_call: TRBJ1-1
d_call: TRBD1
clone_size: NA
cdr3_aa: CASKLTGGRITEAFF
cdr3_nt: TGTGCCAGCAAATTAACAGGGGGCAGGATTACTGAAGCTTTCTTT

v_call: TRBV15
j_call: TRBJ2-7
d_call: NA
clone_size: NA
cdr3_aa: CATSRDLAGAYEQYF
cdr3_nt: TGTGCCACCAGCAGAGATCTGGCAGGGGCCTACGAGCAGTACTTC

v_call: TRBV19
j_call: TRBJ1-3
d_call: NA
clone_size: NA
cdr3_aa: CASTIQEAGNTIYF
cdr3_nt: TGTGCCAGTACCATACAGGAAGCTGGAAACACCATATATTTT